This T cell receptor beta chain comes out of a study of T cell changes during pregnancy in multiple sclerosis. Libraries were prepared by immunoSEQ multiplex PCR; TCRdb keeps only in-frame clonotypes and omits some of them. The sample consists of roughly 69,000 clones, over 75% of them appearing once. This CDR3 is built from 15 residues. V was shortened by 2 bases and J by 5 bases, with 15 bases between the two germline ends. CDR1 is MNHEY, CDR2 SVGAGI, per germline. This TCR was sampled from a female donor in good health, enrolled as a control in a pregnancy study. V gene TRBV6-5 combines with J gene TRBJ1-2; D unresolved. This specimen was CD4+ T cells from peripheral blood mononuclear cells, taken in the third trimester of pregnancy. CDR3 sequence (DNA): TGTGCCAGCAGTTACCGGCGGGGAGTGGGGTATGGCTACACCTTC. Residues: CASSYRRGVGYGYTF.